These 22 T cell receptor beta chains came from one sample sequenced in a study of T cell responses to AZD1222 COVID-19 vaccine. Measured with immunoSEQ multiplex PCR; TCRdb has only the in-frame clones, and not every one. The data contain under 95,000 clones, around 90% of them seen just once; the ten biggest clones take up less than 2.5%. The sample in question was peripheral blood, obtained on day 0 of AZD1222 vaccination. These receptors all come from an adult in good health.

The V and J genes are TRBV5-1 and TRBJ2-5; 11 bases map to TRBD2. Looked up from germline, CDR1 is SGHRS and CDR2 is YFSETQ. This CDR3 contains 18 residues. The ends lost 0 bases at V and 5 bases at J; junction bases unmatched: 12. Here the CDR3 DNA reads TGCGCCAGCAGCTTGGGTAAAATAGCGGGAGGGCTTTGGGAGACCCAGTACTTC. It is translated as CASSLGKIAGGLWETQYF.

The chain joins TRBV9 to TRBJ2-3, with a possible D match to TRBD1 (6 bases). Germline V lookup: CDR1 SGDLS, CDR2 YYNGEE. Trimming shortened V by 0 bases and J by 2 bases, and 22 bases separated the two germline ends. The CDR3 loop spans 19 amino acids. The chain's CDR3 is CASSVDIGEQGTITDTQYF. The CDR3 DNA is TGTGCCAGCAGCGTAGATATTGGGGAGCAGGGGACGATCACAGATACGCAGTATTTT.

The chain has TRBV6-5 and TRBJ2-7, with TRBD1 matching 7 bases. The ends lost 5 bases at V and 3 bases at J; junction bases unmatched: 7. The CDR3 consists of 14 residues. In germline, CDR1 is MNHEY, CDR2 SVGAGI. The CDR3 DNA sequence: TGTGCCAGCAGTCCTCCGGGACAGATCTACGAGCAGTACTTC. Its translation: CASSPPGQIYEQYF.

The chain uses TRBV7-9 and TRBJ1-2; D is ambiguous. CDR1 is SEHNR, CDR2 FQNEAQ, per germline (reference sequence). The CDR3 totals 14 residues. Trimming removed 6 bases from V and 1 base from J, with 12 bases in between. The CDR3 sequence is CASSWTDVNYGYTF. CDR3 nucleotides: TGTGCCAGCAGTTGGACTGATGTTAACTATGGCTACACCTTC.

The rearrangement joins TRBV5-5 to TRBJ2-1, with 7 bases identical to TRBD1. The CDR3 is made up of 13 amino acids. From germline, CDR1 is SGHKS and CDR2 YYEKEE (reference sequence). The ends lost 0 bases at V and 9 bases at J; junction bases unmatched: 3. CDR3 sequence reads: CASSLDRGGEQFF. For the CDR3, the DNA is TGTGCCAGCAGCTTGGACAGGGGTGGTGAGCAGTTCTTC.

The CDR3 loop reads CASSEQGSSYNSPLHF. The CDR3 coding sequence is TGTGCCAGCAGCGAGCAGGGGAGCTCCTATAATTCACCCCTCCACTTT. The chain links TRBV7-9 to TRBJ1-6; weak D call: TRBD1 (6 bases). Germline loops: CDR1 SEHNR, CDR2 FQNEAQ (reference sequence). The CDR3 length is 16 residues. V was clipped by 5 bases and J by 0 bases, with 11 bases between them.

The chain joins TRBV9 to TRBJ2-2; 8 bases map to TRBD2. The trim removed 0 bases at V and 6 bases at J, leaving 7 bases unmatched. CDR1 is SGDLS and CDR2 is YYNGEE in the germline V gene. The CDR3 covers 16 residues. In nucleotides, the CDR3 is TGTGCCAGCAGCGTAGGCGAAGCGGGAGAGGCCGGGGAGCTGTTTTTT. Amino acids: CASSVGEAGEAGELFF.

Only one count was recorded for this clone. The gene calls are TRBV18 and TRBJ2-1; TRBD2 is a possible D gene (7 bases). V gave up 2 bases and J gave up 1 base, with 12 bases separating them. The germline CDR1 and CDR2 sequences are KGHSH and LQKENI. The CDR3 is 16 residues long. The CDR3 bases are TGTGCCAGCTCACCAGGGAGGGGGTGGTCCTACAATGAGCAGTTCTTC. It is translated as CASSPGRGWSYNEQFF.

V gene TRBV7-9 combines with J gene TRBJ2-3, with D tentatively TRBD2 (6 bases). The germline V and J ends were trimmed by 6 bases and 0 bases, with 22 bases remaining between them. The CDR3 extends over 18 amino acids. In germline, CDR1 is SEHNR, CDR2 FQNEAQ (reference sequence). CDR3 nucleotide sequence: TGTGCCAGCAGTCCCGCACCTCCAAGCGGGCTAAGCACAGATACGCAGTATTTT. Translated: CASSPAPPSGLSTDTQYF.

This rearrangement joins TRBV6-5 to TRBJ1-2; 8 nucleotides align to TRBD1. CDR1 MNHEY and CDR2 SVGAGI come from the germline V gene. The junction had 10 bases not matched to a gene; V was cut back by 11 bases and J by 2 bases. This CDR3 contains 14 residues. The CDR3 coding sequence is TGTGCCGGTACTCGACAGGGGACCAACTATGGCTACACCTTC. Encoded protein: CAGTRQGTNYGYTF.

The J gene is TRBJ2-3, the V gene TRBV4-1; 12 positions match TRBD2. This CDR3 has 17 amino acids. V trimming: 0 bases; J trimming: 9 bases; junction bases outside the gene matches: 10. Germline values: CDR1 MGHRA, CDR2 YSYEKL. The CDR3: CASSQDGLAGSGDTQYF. The CDR3 DNA follows: TGCGCCAGCAGCCAAGATGGACTAGCGGGGTCGGGGGACACGCAGTATTTT.

The count of this clone is one. The chain has TRBV27 and TRBJ2-7, with 13 bases lining up with TRBD2. CDR3 length: 16 residues. Per the germline V gene, CDR1 is MNHEY and CDR2 is SMNVEV (reference sequence). V shed 1 base, J shed 6 bases, and the junction held 6 bases outside the gene matches. The CDR3 here is CASSLLLAGGPSEQYF. In DNA form, the CDR3 reads TGTGCCAGCAGTTTATTACTAGCGGGAGGGCCTAGCGAGCAGTACTTC.

The chain carries TRBV29-1 and TRBJ1-1; D is unclear. The CDR3 consists of 12 residues. With 2 bases removed from V and 2 bases from J, the gap between germline ends came to 6 bases. The V gene's germline CDR1 is SQVTM and CDR2 ANQGSEA. In DNA, the CDR3 is TGCAGCGTTGAACGGGAAAACACTGAAGCTTTCTTT. It encodes CSVERENTEAFF.

The table lists this clone with a few counts. The chain links TRBV25-1 to TRBJ1-5, with D hard to call. Trimming removed 3 bases from V and 0 bases from J, with 12 bases in between. The CDR3 has 16 amino acids. Germline V gene sequence: CDR1 MGHDK, CDR2 SYGVNS. In nucleotides, the CDR3 is TGTGCCAGCAGTGATGGTAGGGCTTATAGCAATCAGCCCCAGCATTTT. The encoded protein is CASSDGRAYSNQPQHF.

This chain connects TRBV15 to TRBJ2-3, with 8 bases lining up with TRBD2. Germline CDR1 LNHNV, CDR2 YYDKDF (reference sequence). CDR3 length equals 17 residues. Trimming removed 1 base from V and 0 bases from J; junction bases left unmatched: 6. This chain's CDR3 is CATSRVRGGGSTDTQYF. DNA of the CDR3: TGTGCCACCAGCAGAGTCAGGGGCGGGGGGAGCACAGATACGCAGTATTTT.

The chain joins TRBV4-1 to TRBJ2-1; 14 positions agree with TRBD2. The length of the CDR3 is 16 residues. The V gene end was trimmed by 6 bases and the J gene end by 8 bases; junction bases not matched to a gene: 9. CDR1 and CDR2 (germline): MGHRA, YSYEKL. The CDR3 DNA reads TGCGCCAGCAGTTATGCCGGGACTAGCGGGAGAGATGAGCAGTTCTTC. Protein product: CASSYAGTSGRDEQFF.

The V and J genes are TRBV30 and TRBJ2-5; 8 bases are shared with TRBD2. The CDR3 has 14 residues. Germline V gene sequence: CDR1 GTSNPN, CDR2 SVGIG (reference sequence). V lost 4 bases, J lost 2 bases, and 6 bases stayed unmatched. The CDR3 DNA follows: TGTGCCTGGAAGACTAGCGAATATCAAGAGACCCAGTACTTC. Translating gives CAWKTSEYQETQYF.

The V and J genes are TRBV4-2 and TRBJ2-2; TRBD1 aligns across 8 bases. Germline CDR1 reads LGHNA; CDR2 reads YNFKEQ. The CDR3 totals 16 residues. Unmatched junction bases numbered 5, after V lost 0 bases and J lost 5 bases. In nucleotides, the CDR3 is TGTGCCAGCAGCCAAGATCTGCAGGGGGCGACCGGGGAGCTGTTTTTT. Translating gives CASSQDLQGATGELFF.

The J gene is TRBJ2-7, the V gene TRBV10-3; no reliable D call. CDR3 length: 14 amino acids. Germline CDR1 is ENHRY and CDR2 is SYGVKD. V was cut by 2 bases and J by 1 base, with 9 bases left in between. The CDR3 coding sequence is TGTGCCATCAGTGAGAACAGCTTTTCCTACGAGCAGTACTTC. It is translated as CAISENSFSYEQYF.

The CDR3 sequence: CASSLLGEGNTEAFF. In nucleotides, the CDR3 is TGTGCCAGCAGCTTACTTGGGGAGGGGAACACTGAAGCTTTCTTT. This rearrangement joins TRBV7-8 to TRBJ1-1, with D uncertain. The germline gives CDR1 SGHVS, CDR2 FQNEAQ. V was pared by 2 bases and J by 1 base, with 11 bases between. The CDR3 contains 15 residues. Full variable domain (missing parts from reference TRBV7-8 and TRBJ1-1): GAGVSQSPRYKVAKRGQDVALRCDPISGHVSLFWYQQALGQGPEFLTYFQNEAQLDKSGLPSDRFFAERPEGSVSTLKIQRTQQEDSAVYLCASSLLGEGNTEAFFGQGTRLTVV.

V usage is TRBV7-2 and J usage is TRBJ1-4, with D tentatively TRBD1 (6 bases). Germline CDR1 reads SGHTA; CDR2 reads FQGNSA. The CDR3 sequence is 14 residues long. V lost 2 bases and J lost 8, with 12 bases in between. CDR3 nucleotides: TGTGCCAGCAGCTTACTGGGGGGCTACGAAAAACTGTTTTTT. It yields the protein CASSLLGGYEKLFF.

The V call is TRBV3-1 (or the pseudogene TRBV3-2), the J call TRBJ1-2; D ambiguous. This CDR3 spans 14 amino acids. The V gene's germline CDR1 is LGHDT and CDR2 YNNKEL (reference sequence). The V and J ends lost 4 bases and 4 bases respectively, with 13 bases between them. The DNA of the CDR3 is TGTGCCAGCAGCCCGAGCAGCGCCAGCTATGGCTACACCTTC. Its protein is CASSPSSASYGYTF.